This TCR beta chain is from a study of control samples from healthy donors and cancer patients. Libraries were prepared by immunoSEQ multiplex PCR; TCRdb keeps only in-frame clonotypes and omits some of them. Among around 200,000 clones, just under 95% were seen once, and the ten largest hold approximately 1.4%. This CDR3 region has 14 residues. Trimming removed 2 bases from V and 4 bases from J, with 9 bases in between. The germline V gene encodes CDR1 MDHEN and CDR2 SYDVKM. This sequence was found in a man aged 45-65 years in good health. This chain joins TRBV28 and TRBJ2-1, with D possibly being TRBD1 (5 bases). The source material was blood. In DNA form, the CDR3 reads TGTGCCAGCAGTTTAGGACAATCGTACAATGAGCAGTTCTTC. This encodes CASSLGQSYNEQFF.